This T cell receptor beta chain was documented in a study of response to subunit inactivated influenza vaccine. This clonotype was recorded many times. Its cognate antigen is unknown. TCRdb used MiXCR to reprocess the RT-PCR reads, holding one entry per CDR3 protein. The data hold 450,000 to 600,000 distinct CDR3 sequences, with around 8% observed a single time. The CDR3 sequence is 14 residues long. V was pared by 7 bases and J by 8 bases, with 11 bases of the junction left unmatched. Study-level results: The authors put forward the suggestion that each seasonal influenza vaccination may bring in only a limited number of new T cells.

This chain uses TRBV12-3 or TRBV12-4 with TRBJ2-1; TRBD1 matches at 7 bases. The receptor's source is a man between 50 and 75 years old who received an inactivated influenza vaccine. This specimen was PBMCs from blood, taken roughly 24 months after vaccination. CDR3 loop: CASIKRAGGHEQFF. In DNA form, the CDR3 reads TGTGCCAGCATCAAAAGGGCAGGGGGTCATGAGCAGTTCTTC.